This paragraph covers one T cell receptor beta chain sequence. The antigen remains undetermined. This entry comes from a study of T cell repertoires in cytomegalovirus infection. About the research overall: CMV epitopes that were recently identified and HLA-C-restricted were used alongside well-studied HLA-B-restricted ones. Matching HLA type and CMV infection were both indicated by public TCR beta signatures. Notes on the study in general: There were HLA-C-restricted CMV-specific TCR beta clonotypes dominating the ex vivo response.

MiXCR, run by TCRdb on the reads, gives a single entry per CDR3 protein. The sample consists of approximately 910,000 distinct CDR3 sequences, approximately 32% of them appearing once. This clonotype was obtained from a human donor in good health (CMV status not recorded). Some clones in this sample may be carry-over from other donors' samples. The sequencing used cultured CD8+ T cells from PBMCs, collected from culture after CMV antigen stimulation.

The CDR3: CSAGPTGPYEQYV. CDR3 DNA: TGCAGTGCTGGACCGACAGGCCCCTACGAGCAGTACGTC. The rearrangement joins TRBV20-1 to TRBJ2-7, with a weak D call TRBD1 (6 bases). There are 13 residues in the CDR3. Germline CDR1 and CDR2: DFQATT and SNEGSKA (reference sequence). Trimming shortened V by 5 bases and J by 2 bases, and 13 bases separated the two germline ends.